One sample yielded the 16 T cell receptor beta chains listed below, sequenced in a study of blood T cell repertoires in COVID-19. Some clones are missing from TCRdb's copy, which holds only in-frame ones; the method was immunoSEQ multiplex PCR. The table records some 160,000 clones, 80% of them present only once. The material sequenced was PBMCs or T cells enriched from blood (not recorded which). Receptors were obtained from a woman aged 55 to 70 who had recovered from COVID-19.

The rearrangement uses TRBV6-5 and TRBJ2-7; D may be TRBD1 (6 bases). Germline V gene lookup returns CDR1 MNHEY and CDR2 SVGAGI. The length of the CDR3 is 14 residues. The V and J ends lost 6 bases and 4 bases respectively, with 16 bases between them. CDR3 sequence reads: CASSQRDTKYEQYF. For the CDR3, the DNA is TGTGCCAGCAGCCAACGGGACACGAAATACGAGCAGTACTTC.

The chain recombines TRBV4-2 with TRBJ2-2, with unresolved D. The CDR3 runs to 13 residues. V shed 0 bases and J shed 6 bases, with 5 bases lying between them. The germline V gene encodes CDR1 LGHNA and CDR2 YNFKEQ. The CDR3: CASSQDTAGELFF. In nucleotides, the CDR3 is TGTGCCAGCAGCCAAGATACGGCCGGGGAGCTGTTTTTT.

This chain joins TRBV12-5 and TRBJ2-1; TRBD2 matches at 7 bases. The CDR3 loop spans 16 amino acids. Germline lookup yields CDR1 LGHNT and CDR2 FRNRAP. Unmatched junction bases numbered 9, after V lost 4 bases and J lost 3 bases. Here the CDR3 DNA reads TGTGCTAGTGGTTCGCTTACTAGCGCCTTCTACAATGAGCAGTTCTTC. Translated, it gives CASGSLTSAFYNEQFF.

This chain uses TRBV19 with TRBJ2-1, with 10 bases that match TRBD2. V shed 5 bases and J 3 bases; nucleotides not matched to a gene: 10. Germline CDR1 reads LNHDA; CDR2 reads SQIVND (reference sequence). The CDR3 is 17 amino acids. In nucleotides, the CDR3 is TGTGCCAGTAGTCCCTTGAGGCTAGCGGGGGACTACAATGAGCAGTTCTTC. Its protein product is CASSPLRLAGDYNEQFF.

This chain uses TRBV6-1 with TRBJ2-5, with D tentatively TRBD1 (6 bases). The germline V gene has CDR1 MNHNS and CDR2 SASEGT. The V gene lost 1 base and the J gene lost 1 base, with 10 bases spanning the gap. CDR3 size: 15 residues. The CDR3 coding sequence is TGTGCCAGCAGTGAAGGACAGGCGCCCCAAGAGACCCAGTACTTC. This sequence encodes CASSEGQAPQETQYF.

The J gene is TRBJ2-5, the V gene TRBV2, with 7 positions matching TRBD1. Germline trimming cut 6 bases from V and 5 bases from J; bases unmatched to any gene: 12. The CDR3 is 15 residues long. Per the germline V gene, CDR1 is SNHLY and CDR2 is FYNNEI. The CDR3, as DNA: TGTGCCAGCAGGTTACAGGGGTTGGTAGGGGAGACCCAGTACTTC. It is translated as CASRLQGLVGETQYF.

Remarks on this clone: With a much larger clone just one base away, this may be a read error. CDR3 in DNA: TGTGCCAGCACCCTAAACTACGAGCAGTACTTC. Residues: CASTLNYEQYF. The chain uses TRBV6-6 and TRBJ2-7; D gene ambiguous. CDR1 is MNHNY and CDR2 is SVGAGI in the germline V gene (reference sequence). The V end lost 7 bases, the J end lost 3 bases, and 7 bases lay between the germline ends. The CDR3 sequence is 11 residues long.

There are a few counts of this clone. The CDR3 nucleotides are TGCGCCAGCAGCTGGGACCCGGGACAGGGGGCGCAGAGGGAGCTGTTTTTT. Translating gives CASSWDPGQGAQRELFF. The chain combines TRBV5-1 with TRBJ2-2; TRBD1 agrees at 12 bases. The germline gives CDR1 SGHRS, CDR2 YFSETQ. V gave up 3 bases and J gave up 9 bases; unmatched junction bases: 12. The CDR3 runs to 17 residues.

This clone was seen at least ten times. The gene calls are TRBV11-2 and TRBJ2-3; 15 bases agree with TRBD2. Per germline, CDR1 SGHAT and CDR2 FQNNGV. V lost 3 bases, J lost 5 bases, and 9 bases stayed unmatched. The length of the CDR3 is 18 residues. CDR3 nucleotide sequence: TGTGCCAGCAGCTTTACGGTCGGACTAGCGGGGGGGCAAGATACGCAGTATTTT. Residues: CASSFTVGLAGGQDTQYF.

The chain has TRBV7-3 and TRBJ2-1; 7 nucleotides agree with TRBD2. Trimming cost V 3 bases and J 7 bases; bases outside gene matches: 9. Germline V CDR1 and CDR2: SGHTA, FQGTGA. CDR3 size: 15 residues. This CDR3 reads CASSLRGGGGNEQFF. DNA for the CDR3: TGTGCCAGCAGCTTGAGGGGCGGGGGAGGAAATGAGCAGTTCTTC.

This clone was picked up many times. The sample has other DNA sequences that encode this CDR3 too. V is TRBV12-3 or TRBV12-4 and J is TRBJ1-5, with 11 nucleotides matching TRBD1. V lost 6 bases to trimming and J lost 7 bases; unmatched junction nucleotides: 2. CDR3 length: 13 residues. The CDR3 region has the DNA TGTGCCAGCAGCCGGACAGGGGGCCAGCCCCAGCATTTT. It encodes CASSRTGGQPQHF.

This clone occurred once. The chain joins TRBV5-4 to TRBJ2-2, with 10 bases identical to TRBD2. The germline gives CDR1 SGHNT, CDR2 YYREEE (reference sequence). Trimming took 5 bases from V and 5 from J; bases not matched to a gene: 0. The CDR3 is made up of 13 amino acids. CDR3 DNA sequence: TGTGCCAGCAGACTAGCGGGGACCGGGGAGCTGTTTTTT. Its protein is CASRLAGTGELFF. The full variable domain, in which reference TRBV5-4 and TRBJ2-2 provide the parts outside the CDR3, is ETGVTQSPTHLIKTRGQQVTLRCSSQSGHNTVSWYQQALGQGPQFIFQYYREEENGRGNFPPRFSGLQFPNYSSELNVNALELDDSALYLCASRLAGTGELFFGEGSRLTVL.

The genes are TRBV27 and TRBJ2-7, with TRBD1 matching over 7 bases. The length of the CDR3 is 14 residues. Looked up from germline, CDR1 is MNHEY and CDR2 is SMNVEV (reference sequence). Unmatched junction bases numbered 3, after V lost 1 base and J lost 3 bases. The CDR3 is CASSLWGQNYEQYF. In DNA, the CDR3 is TGTGCCAGCAGTTTATGGGGACAGAACTACGAGCAGTACTTC.

CDR3 sequence: CASSLQWNTEAFF. In nucleotides, the CDR3 is TGTGCCAGCAGTCTCCAGTGGAACACTGAAGCTTTCTTT. V usage is TRBV11-3 and J usage is TRBJ1-1; no firm D call. Germline assignment: CDR1 SGHNT and CDR2 YENEEA. The V end was cut by 6 bases, the J end by 1 base, with 9 bases between. The CDR3 contains 13 residues.

The chain is built from TRBV4-1 and TRBJ1-3; D is unclear. Trimming cost V 0 bases and J 4 bases, with 10 bases left between them. This CDR3 has 15 amino acids. CDR1 and CDR2 from the germline V gene are MGHRA and YSYEKL. This chain's CDR3 is CASSQEVVSGNTIYF. In DNA, the CDR3 is TGCGCCAGCAGCCAAGAGGTAGTCTCCGGAAACACCATATATTTT.

This clone was found many times. The J gene is TRBJ2-4, the V gene TRBV11-2; TRBD2 matches at 8 bases. The CDR3 contains 17 residues. With 3 bases clipped from V and 1 base from J, the junction kept 8 bases outside the gene matches. CDR1 is SGHAT, CDR2 FQNNGV, per germline. The CDR3 region is CASSFGERGIAKNIQYF. The CDR3 coding sequence is TGTGCCAGCAGCTTCGGGGAGCGGGGGATTGCCAAAAACATTCAGTACTTC.